These 9 T cell receptor beta chains came from one sample sequenced in a study of PD-1 blockade in classical Hodgkin lymphoma. Repertoires were generated with immunoSEQ multiplex PCR, while TCRdb's copy carries only in-frame clones and drops some. This table has about 25,000 clones, 60% to 80% appearing once. In every patient, relapse followed autologous stem cell transplantation, while exposure to brentuximab vedotin differed. The input for sequencing was peripheral blood mononuclear cells (PBMCs), taken at baseline. The receptor source for this set is a human donor with classical Hodgkin lymphoma.

This sequence joins TRBV21-1 and TRBJ1-6; TRBD1 reflects the table's D call only, with no check against the DNA. TRBV21-1 is shown as a pseudogene. The CDR3 runs 17 residues. CDR3 in amino acids: CASSRTLRTGYNSPLHF. CDR3 in DNA: TGTGCCAGCAGCAGGACTTTAAGGACAGGCTATAATTCACCCCTCCACTTT.

This clone was counted only a few times. The chain has TRBV18 and TRBJ2-2; TRBD1 agrees at 9 bases. Germline V lookup: CDR1 KGHSH, CDR2 LQKENI. This CDR3 comprises 17 residues. The junction had 7 bases not matched to a gene; V was cut back by 3 bases and J by 2 bases. CDR3 sequence reads: CASSPAGTGINTGELFF. CDR3 DNA: TGTGCCAGCTCACCCGCCGGGACAGGGATTAACACCGGGGAGCTGTTTTTT.

The chain recombines TRBV7-6 with TRBJ2-5; D perhaps matches TRBD1 (6 bases). The CDR3 sequence is 17 residues long. CDR1 is SGHVS, CDR2 FNYEAQ, per germline. Trimming cost V 4 bases and J 5 bases, with 23 bases left between them. The chain's CDR3 is CASSSGRGRYGGETQYF. The CDR3 DNA follows: TGTGCCAGCAGCTCCGGACGTGGACGGTATGGGGGCGAGACCCAGTACTTC.

The rearrangement links TRBV6-5 to TRBJ2-7; no reliable D call. The germline V gene encodes CDR1 MNHEY and CDR2 SVGAGI. The V end lost 0 bases, the J end lost 6 bases, and 15 bases lay between the germline ends. The CDR3 consists of 15 residues. In DNA, the CDR3 is TGTGCCAGCAGTTACTCGACTCTGGGTGTTTCCGAGCAGTACTTC. It specifies CASSYSTLGVSEQYF.

The chain employs TRBV5-1 and TRBJ2-5, with 7 bases that match TRBD1. V trimming: 2 bases; J trimming: 5 bases; junction bases outside the gene matches: 9. CDR1 is SGHRS, CDR2 YFSETQ, per germline. This CDR3 is built from 15 residues. DNA for the CDR3: TGCGCCAGCAGCTTAGAGACAGGGATGGGGGAGACCCAGTACTTC. Encoded protein: CASSLETGMGETQYF.

The chain links TRBV2 to TRBJ2-7; 9 nucleotides match TRBD1. V dropped 1 base and J dropped 3; count of bases not matched to a gene: 1. CDR3 length: 14 amino acids. Germline CDR1 is SNHLY and CDR2 is FYNNEI. The CDR3 sequence is CASSEGTGDYEQYF. CDR3 DNA: TGTGCCAGCAGTGAAGGGACAGGGGACTACGAGCAGTACTTC.

This chain joins TRBV30 and TRBJ2-5; TRBD1 aligns across 9 bases. Per the germline V gene, CDR1 is GTSNPN and CDR2 is SVGIG (reference sequence). J was trimmed by 2 bases and V by 0 bases; bases with no gene match: 4. This CDR3 region has 15 residues. DNA for the CDR3: TGTGCCTGGAGTGTACTGGGACAGGGACAAGAGACCCAGTACTTC. The encoded protein is CAWSVLGQGQETQYF.

The chain links TRBV4-2 to TRBJ2-1; D is possibly TRBD2 (6 bases). The germline gives CDR1 LGHNA, CDR2 YNFKEQ. CDR3 length: 17 residues. Trimming left V 0 bases short and J 3 bases short, with 15 bases between. This CDR3 is CASSQEGGAADYNEQFF. The DNA for the CDR3 is TGTGCCAGCAGCCAAGAGGGGGGAGCGGCCGACTACAATGAGCAGTTCTTC.

The chain combines TRBV4-1 with TRBJ2-3, with 8 bases matching TRBD2. CDR1 is MGHRA, CDR2 YSYEKL, per germline. V shed 0 bases, J shed 2 bases, and the junction held 10 bases outside the gene matches. This CDR3 contains 18 residues. The CDR3 bases are TGCGCCAGCAGCCAAGACCGGGGGGGGGTTTTTAACACAGATACGCAGTATTTT. Amino acids: CASSQDRGGVFNTDTQYF.